This entry lists 6 T cell receptor beta chains sequenced from one sample in a study of tumor-infiltrating lymphocytes in primary liver carcinoma. TCR beta cDNA came from roughly 450 ng total RNA, primed with a constant-region primer. Slightly modified ARM-PCR served as the procedure for the TCR beta libraries. These libraries came from three rounds of nested multiplex PCR. A C-beta reverse primer and TRBV1-TRBV30 forward primers served in each of the first two PCR rounds, at 10 cycles apiece. Each CDR3 protein gets one entry after TCRdb re-called the multiplex PCR reads with MiXCR. The profile shows about 190,000 distinct CDR3 sequences, about 82% of them singletons. Investigators took RNA and DNA out together from 20-30 mg of unsorted bulk tissue. What was sequenced was tumor tissue from primary liver carcinoma. Receptors originate from a man between 35 and 55 years old with primary liver carcinoma and hepatitis B virus infection.

The CDR3 DNA is TGCACCATTGAGGGGCCAACGAACAATGAGCAGTTCTTC. As protein: CTIEGPTNNEQFF. The V and J genes are TRBV29-1 and TRBJ2-1; tentatively, D is TRBD1 or TRBD2 (5 bases each). The germline gives CDR1 SQVTM, CDR2 ANQGSEA. The CDR3 is made up of 13 amino acids.

This clonotype showed up just once. The junction departs from the called germline gene at one end, perhaps through a read error. The V and J genes are TRBV7-9 and TRBJ1-2; 11 bases match TRBD1. Germline CDR1 SEHNR, CDR2 FQNEAQ (reference sequence). The CDR3 sequence is 14 residues long. The CDR3 bases are TGTCCCAGCATATGGGACAGGGGGTTTCATGGTTACACCTTC. This translates into CPSIWDRGFHGYTF.

As for this clonotype: One end of the junction does not line up with germline, which may come from a read error. The genes are TRBV5-5 and TRBJ2-1; TRBD1 aligns across 10 bases. CDR1 SGHKS and CDR2 YYEKEE come from the germline V gene (reference sequence). The CDR3 sequence is 15 residues long. This CDR3 is CSSSVRQGAQNEQFF. The CDR3 coding sequence is TGTTCCAGCAGCGTCAGACAGGGGGCGCAAAATGAGCAGTTCTTC.

With respect to this clonotype: Relative to the germline gene, one junction end is altered; a read error may explain this. The chain uses TRBV11-3 and TRBJ1-5, with D possibly matching TRBD1 (5 bases). The germline gives CDR1 SGHNT, CDR2 YENEEA. This CDR3 spans 15 amino acids. Here the CDR3 reads CVSSLDPGVAQPQHF. Written as DNA, the CDR3 is TGTGTCAGCAGTTTAGATCCGGGGGTGGCTCAGCCCCAGCATTTT.

Notes on this clonotype: One junction end does not reproduce the germline sequence, and a read error may be involved. The V and J genes are TRBV4-2 and TRBJ2-1; 7 bases fit TRBD1. The germline CDR1 and CDR2 sequences are LGHNA and YNFKEQ. The CDR3 runs to 18 residues. The CDR3 loop is CASSQDWRTGRAYNGQFF. CDR3 sequence (DNA): TGTGCCAGCAGCCAAGATTGGAGGACAGGCAGAGCCTACAATGGGCAGTTCTTC.

Remarks on this clonotype: A much more abundant neighbour one base away suggests this may be a read error. This chain links TRBV5-1 with TRBJ2-3, with 7 nucleotides matching TRBD2. Germline V gene sequence: CDR1 SGHRS, CDR2 YFSETQ. CDR3 length: 15 amino acids. The CDR3 loop reads CSSSLGTTSTDTQYF. In DNA form, the CDR3 reads TGCTCCAGCAGCTTGGGGACTACTAGCACAGATACGCAGTATTTT.